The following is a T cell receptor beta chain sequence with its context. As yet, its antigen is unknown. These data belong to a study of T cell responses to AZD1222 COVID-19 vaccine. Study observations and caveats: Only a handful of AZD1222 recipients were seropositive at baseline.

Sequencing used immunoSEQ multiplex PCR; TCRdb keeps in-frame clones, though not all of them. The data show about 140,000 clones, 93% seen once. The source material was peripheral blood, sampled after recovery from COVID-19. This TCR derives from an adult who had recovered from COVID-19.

The CDR3 sequence: CASQGGDTEAFF. As DNA, the CDR3 is TGTGCCAGCCAGGGGGGGGACACTGAAGCTTTCTTT. The J gene is TRBJ1-1, the V gene TRBV7-8, with 7 bases fitting TRBD1. CDR1 SGHVS and CDR2 FQNEAQ come from the germline V gene. The CDR3 runs to 12 residues. Trimming took 8 bases from V and 3 from J; bases not matched to a gene: 3. The full variable domain, in which reference TRBV7-8 and TRBJ1-1 provide the parts outside the CDR3, is GAGVSQSPRYKVAKRGQDVALRCDPISGHVSLFWYQQALGQGPEFLTYFQNEAQLDKSGLPSDRFFAERPEGSVSTLKIQRTQQEDSAVYLCASQGGDTEAFFGQGTRLTVV.